This is a list of T cell receptor beta chains from one sample in a study of blood T cell repertoires in COVID-19. Here immunoSEQ multiplex PCR was the method, and the copy in TCRdb shows in-frame clones only, minus some. The sample holds about 16,000 clones, around nine tenths seen once. Sequencing used peripheral blood. These receptors originate from a human donor in a cohort sampled during active COVID-19. Both conserved end residues are part of each CDR3. Fields, in order: J gene, D gene, clone size, V gene, CDR3 DNA, CDR3 protein. D genes are given only for firm matches. Expanded clones are given a class, and other clones once, few, many or no size at all.

TRBJ1-2	TRBD1	-	TRBV4-1	TGCGCCAGCAGACTACCCGGGACAGGGGGCGGCTACACCTTC	CASRLPGTGGGYTF
TRBJ1-4	-	-	TRBV24-1	TGTGCCACCCCTCCGGGGGTCGTTGGAGAAAAACTGTTTTTT	CATPPGVVGEKLFF
TRBJ1-1	-	-	TRBV6-4	TGTGCCAGCAGTGCCGGACAGTATAACACTGAAGCTTTCTTT	CASSAGQYNTEAFF
TRBJ2-2	-	-	TRBV5-1	TGCGCCAGCAGCAGTAGACATCCCGAAAACACCGGGGAGCTGTTTTTT	CASSSRHPENTGELFF
TRBJ1-1	TRBD1	-	TRBV25-1	TGTGCCAGCAGTGAATGGGGACAGGGTAAGCCCACTGAAGCTTTCTTT	CASSEWGQGKPTEAFF
TRBJ2-7	TRBD2	-	TRBV28	TGTGCCAGCAGTTATAGCGGGCCTGTATTTTCCTACGAGCAGTACTTC	CASSYSGPVFSYEQYF
TRBJ2-5	-	few	TRBV6-5	TGTGCCACAAGCGTTGCGTTTGGCTTGGAGACCCAGTACTTC	CATSVAFGLETQYF
TRBJ1-5	TRBD1	-	TRBV7-9	TGTGCCAGCAGTACCACCCCCACAGGGGAGTTCAATCAGCCCCAGCATTTT	CASSTTPTGEFNQPQHF
TRBJ1-2	-	-	TRBV9	TGTGCCAGCACCGAGGGGGGGGCTTGGGATGGCTACACCTTC	CASTEGGAWDGYTF
TRBJ2-3	-	-	TRBV6-5	TGTGCCAGCAAGTCCCCAGCCAGGGAATGGGATACGCAGTATTTT	CASKSPAREWDTQYF
TRBJ1-5	TRBD1	-	TRBV5-8	TGTGCCAGCAGCACCGGACAGGGGGTTAATCAGCCCCAGCATTTT	CASSTGQGVNQPQHF
TRBJ1-2	-	-	TRBV9	TGTGCCAGCAGCGCCCGGGGGGCCGGCTACACCTTC	CASSARGAGYTF
TRBJ1-2	-	-	TRBV5-1	TGCGCCAGCAGCGGGCAGGTCTATGGCTACACCTTC	CASSGQVYGYTF
TRBJ2-5	-	-	TRBV6-6	TGTGCCAGCAGTTACTCTGCGGGACAAGAGACCCAGTACTTC	CASSYSAGQETQYF
TRBJ1-1	-	-	TRBV19	TGTGCCAGTAGTATAGGCAGCCGGGGCACTGAAGCTTTCTTT	CASSIGSRGTEAFF
TRBJ2-2	-	-	TRBV3-1/TRBV3-2	TGTGCCAGCAGCCAAGTAGTTCTGACAGGGGAGCTGTTTTTT	CASSQVVLTGELFF
TRBJ1-1	TRBD1	-	TRBV6-2/TRBV6-3	TGTGCCAGCAGTCCACAGGGGGCGAACACTGAAGCTTTCTTT	CASSPQGANTEAFF
TRBJ2-7	-	-	TRBV7-9	TGTGCCAGCAGGCGAAGCTACGAGCAGTACTTC	CASRRSYEQYF
TRBJ2-7	-	-	TRBV20-1	TGCAGTGCTAGGGAGGCCTACGAGCAGTACTTC	CSAREAYEQYF
TRBJ2-7	TRBD1	once	TRBV7-2	TGTGCCAGCAGCTTGGCGGACAGGGCCTACGAGCAGTACTTC	CASSLADRAYEQYF
TRBJ2-7	TRBD1	-	TRBV6-1	TGTGCCAGCAGTGATATTTTTCGGGCAGGGGGCCACTACGAGCAGTACTTC	CASSDIFRAGGHYEQYF
TRBJ2-7	TRBD1	-	TRBV24-1	TGTGCCACCAGTGGGTCCGCCGACAGGGGGAACGAGCAGTACTTC	CATSGSADRGNEQYF
TRBJ1-1	-	-	TRBV5-1	TGCGCCAGCAGCTCCGCGACAGCCTTGGTCGCTGAAGCTTTCTTT	CASSSATALVAEAFF
TRBJ1-4	TRBD1	-	TRBV19	TGTGCCAGTAGTCCGACCGGGACAGGGGTGGAAAAACTGTTTTTT	CASSPTGTGVEKLFF
TRBJ1-1	-	-	TRBV7-9	TGTGCCAGCAGCCCGACGGGGGGGCGAGCTTGGACTGAAGCTTTCTTT	CASSPTGGRAWTEAFF
TRBJ2-2	TRBD2	once	TRBV11-2	TGTGCCAGCAGCCGTACTAGCGGGGGGGCCAACACCGGGGAGCTGTTTTTT	CASSRTSGGANTGELFF
TRBJ2-6	-	-	TRBV10-3	TGTGCCATCGCAGGCCTCTCTGGGGCCAACGTCCTGACTTTC	CAIAGLSGANVLTF
TRBJ2-6	TRBD2	-	TRBV9	TGTGCCAGCAGCGCAAGACTAGCGGGGAGCTCTGGGGCCAACGTCCTGACTTTC	CASSARLAGSSGANVLTF
TRBJ2-1	-	-	TRBV10-2	TGCGCCAGCACTAGTGTGGGTTCCTACAATGAGCAGTTCTTC	CASTSVGSYNEQFF
TRBJ1-1	-	-	TRBV18	TGTGCCAGCTCACCCTTTGAGGGAGATCTGAACACTGAAGCTTTCTTT	CASSPFEGDLNTEAFF
TRBJ2-1	-	large	TRBV7-8	TGTGCCAGCAGCTTTGGGCAGGGCAATGAGCAGTTCTTC	CASSFGQGNEQFF